The next 21 T cell receptor beta chains were all read from a single sample in a study of blood T cells in healthy people across ages. Together with a sample-barcoded 5' primer, a J-beta primer mix was included in a second PCR lasting roughly 7 to 11 cycles. Each CDR3 protein gets one entry after TCRdb re-called the 5' RACE reads with MiXCR. Of hundreds of thousands of distinct CDR3 sequences in the sample, 20% to 25% were seen once. The same specimen was also included in a second study, on T cells of mothers and their children.

The sequenced sample was blood. The receptors were sampled from a boy between 10 and 17 years old in good health.

The genes are TRBV12-3 or TRBV12-4 and TRBJ2-1; D might be TRBD2 (5 bases). CDR3 length: 15 amino acids. V lost 6 bases and J 1 base, leaving 13 bases between the germline ends. The CDR3 reads CASRYTRKSYNEQFF. Here the CDR3 DNA reads TGTGCCAGCAGATACACTAGGAAGTCCTACAATGAGCAGTTCTTC.

V gene TRBV27 combines with J gene TRBJ2-5; perhaps D is TRBD1 or TRBD2 (5 bases each). Germline CDR1 MNHEY, CDR2 SMNVEV (reference sequence). With 6 bases removed from V and 5 bases from J, the gap between germline ends came to 16 bases. There are 14 residues in the CDR3. DNA of the CDR3: TGTGCCAGCAGCCCGGTTTTGGGGGAGGAGACCCAGTACTTC. As protein: CASSPVLGEETQYF.

The CDR3 spells CSVRGGGPQYF. Written as DNA, the CDR3 is TGCAGCGTTAGGGGCGGAGGACCGCAGTATTTT. The genes are TRBV29-1 and TRBJ2-3; D is possibly TRBD1 or TRBD2 (5 bases each). The CDR3 has 11 amino acids. Trimming took 5 bases from V and 10 from J, leaving 13 bases between them. The germline gives CDR1 SQVTM, CDR2 ANQGSEA.

This clonotype came up a few times. This chain joins TRBV5-1 and TRBJ2-1; 8 bases map to TRBD1. The J call is doubtful: the DNA matches TRBJ2-7 better. Germline loops: CDR1 SGHRS, CDR2 YFSETQ. The length of the CDR3 is 14 residues. CDR3 region: CASSLLQGAYEQYF. Written as DNA, the CDR3 is TGCGCCAGCAGCTTGCTACAGGGGGCCTACGAGCAGTACTTC.

This clonotype was observed many times. The V call is TRBV13, the J call TRBJ2-1; D is unresolved. Gene TRBJ2-7 matches the end of the DNA better, so the J call may be wrong. CDR3 length equals 11 residues. The germline V gene encodes CDR1 PRHDT and CDR2 FYEKMQ (reference sequence). The CDR3 is CASGVSYEQYF. The CDR3 DNA sequence: TGTGCCAGCGGAGTCTCCTACGAGCAGTACTTC.

In this sample, this clonotype turned up many times. The CDR3 loop is CSVVGTDGNIQYF. The CDR3 DNA sequence: TGCAGCGTTGTCGGGACGGATGGAAACATTCAGTACTTC. The rearrangement joins TRBV29-1 to TRBJ2-4; D possibly uses TRBD1 or TRBD2 (5 bases each). The CDR3 extends over 13 amino acids. The V end lost 4 bases, the J end lost 6 bases, and 13 bases lay between the germline ends. CDR1 is SQVTM and CDR2 is ANQGSEA in the germline V gene.

CDR3 DNA sequence: TGTGCCAGCAGCGTAGAGGGAGGGCGAACCGGCTACACCTTC. This gives the protein CASSVEGGRTGYTF. The V call is TRBV9, the J call TRBJ1-2; unclear D gene. Germline lookup yields CDR1 SGDLS and CDR2 YYNGEE. There are 14 residues in the CDR3. V gave up 0 bases and J gave up 8 bases, with 14 bases separating them.

This chain links TRBV6-5 with TRBJ1-3, with TRBD1 as a possible D gene (6 bases). Germline V gives CDR1 MNHEY, CDR2 SVGAGI. This CDR3 has 14 residues. Deletions cut 2 bases from V and 4 bases from J, with 9 bases between. CDR3 coding DNA: TGTGCCAGCAGTTACCGGGGGCGAGGAAACACCATATATTTT. Its protein is CASSYRGRGNTIYF.

This clonotype was detected a few times. V is TRBV4-3 and J is TRBJ2-5; maybe TRBD1 (6 bases). The DNA end is a closer match to TRBJ2-1, so the J assignment may be wrong. Germline CDR1 reads LGHNA; CDR2 reads YSLEER. This CDR3 contains 15 residues. The CDR3 spells CASSQGQVELDEQFF. The DNA for the CDR3 is TGCGCCAGCAGCCAAGGACAGGTTGAGTTGGATGAGCAGTTCTTC.

The rearrangement uses TRBV2 and TRBJ2-5; 7 nucleotides match TRBD1. The end of the DNA fits TRBJ2-7 better, so the J call may be wrong. The CDR3 runs 17 residues. Germline CDR1 SNHLY, CDR2 FYNNEI. CDR3 coding DNA: TGTGCCAGCAGTGAAAGGGGGCCGCAGGACCTCCTCTACGAGCAGTACTTC. Translating gives CASSERGPQDLLYEQYF.

V and J are TRBV19 and TRBJ2-1; 9 positions agree with TRBD1. The tail of the sequence fits TRBJ2-5 better, so the J call may be wrong. Germline CDR1 reads LNHDA; CDR2 reads SQIVND (reference sequence). CDR3 size: 14 residues. CDR3 region: CASSIDTGGETQYF. The CDR3 coding sequence is TGTGCCAGTAGTATAGACACAGGGGGCGAGACCCAGTACTTC.

The chain recombines TRBV5-1 with TRBJ2-1; D could derive from TRBD1 or TRBD2 (7 bases each). Germline V gene sequence: CDR1 SGHRS, CDR2 YFSETQ. CDR3 length: 13 residues. V was clipped by 6 bases and J by 7 bases, with 14 bases between them. The CDR3 bases are TGCGCCAGCAATTTGCAGGGGGGGAATGAGCAGTTCTTC. Its protein product is CASNLQGGNEQFF.

This sequence joins TRBV12-3 or TRBV12-4 and TRBJ2-2, with 10 bases aligning to TRBD1. The ends lost 5 bases at V and 4 bases at J; junction bases unmatched: 4. The CDR3 length is 15 residues. The CDR3 sequence: CASSRQGAGTGELFF. CDR3 in DNA: TGTGCCAGCAGTCGACAGGGGGCTGGCACCGGGGAGCTGTTTTTT.

CDR3 protein: CASSYEPGYYGYTF. In nucleotides, the CDR3 is TGTGCCAGCAGTTACGAGCCGGGATACTATGGCTACACCTTC. The V gene is TRBV6-6, the J gene TRBJ1-2; D gene ambiguous. The CDR3 consists of 14 residues. Trimming took off 2 bases at V and 3 bases at J, with 10 bases between the two ends. Germline V CDR1 and CDR2: MNHNY, SVGAGI (reference sequence).

The chain uses TRBV2 and TRBJ2-5, with 8 bases lining up with TRBD2. This CDR3 has 15 residues. V lost 6 bases to trimming and J lost 2 bases; unmatched junction nucleotides: 8. Germline CDR1 and CDR2: SNHLY and FYNNEI. This CDR3 is CASRGPAGEQETQYF. The CDR3, as DNA: TGTGCCAGCAGGGGGCCAGCGGGGGAACAAGAGACCCAGTACTTC.

This clonotype was seen a handful of times. The gene calls are TRBV27 and TRBJ1-1; TRBD1 matches at 9 bases. Germline loops: CDR1 MNHEY, CDR2 SMNVEV (reference sequence). The V segment lost 6 bases and the J segment 3 bases; nucleotides outside the gene matches: 2. The CDR3 has 13 residues. CDR3 nucleotides: TGTGCCAGCAGCCGGGACAGGGACACTGAAGCTTTCTTT. Protein: CASSRDRDTEAFF.

This clonotype was seen a handful of times. One end of the junction fails to match germline, which may point to a read error. This rearrangement joins TRBV29-1 to TRBJ2-7, with D unclear. The CDR3 has 14 amino acids. The germline V gene has CDR1 SQVTM and CDR2 ANQGSEA. CDR3 in amino acids: CGVEDERSSYEQYF. CDR3 coding DNA: TGCGGCGTTGAAGACGAAAGGTCCTCCTACGAGCAGTACTTC.

J is TRBJ2-3 and V is TRBV2; 9 bases agree with TRBD2. The CDR3 covers 19 residues. J gave up 0 bases and V 6 bases, and 16 bases lay outside the gene matches. The germline gives CDR1 SNHLY, CDR2 FYNNEI. The CDR3 loop reads CASSVPGEPSGTSTDTQYF. In DNA form, the CDR3 reads TGTGCCAGCAGCGTGCCTGGGGAACCTAGCGGGACTAGCACAGATACGCAGTATTTT.

The genes are TRBV20-1 and TRBJ2-5; 7 nucleotides agree with TRBD2. The tail of the sequence fits TRBJ2-1 better, so the J call may be wrong. Looked up from germline, CDR1 is DFQATT and CDR2 is SNEGSKA (reference sequence). The CDR3 has 13 residues. In DNA form, the CDR3 reads TGCAGTGCTACCTCGGGGGGAGACAATGAGCAGTTCTTC. Translated: CSATSGGDNEQFF.

The V and J genes are TRBV7-2 and TRBJ2-5; 11 nucleotides match TRBD1. The DNA end favors TRBJ2-7, so the J call may be wrong. The length of the CDR3 is 15 residues. Germline V gene sequence: CDR1 SGHTA, CDR2 FQGNSA. CDR3 bases: TGTGCCAGCAGCATGGGGACAGGGGGAAGGTACGAGCAGTACTTC. Protein product: CASSMGTGGRYEQYF.

For this clonotype: Mismatch with germline at one junction end may stem from a read error. The chain uses TRBV2 and TRBJ2-1, with a tentative D call TRBD2 (8 bases). Germline CDR1 reads SNHLY; CDR2 reads FYNNEI. The CDR3 covers 14 residues. In DNA, the CDR3 is TGTGCCGGCAGGGGGGGACTAGTAAACAATGAGCAGTTCTTC. Residues: CAGRGGLVNNEQFF.